These T cell receptor beta chains were read from a single sample in a study of blood T cell repertoires in COVID-19. The data were produced by immunoSEQ multiplex PCR, yet TCRdb's version contains in-frame clones alone and is incomplete. The top ten clones hold 0.78% of a sample with fewer than 250,000 clones, 70% to 90% of them seen once. The sample comprised peripheral blood. These receptors all stem from a woman in her seventies with acute or convalescent COVID-19. Each CDR3 is given with its conserved first and last residue. The order of the fields is J gene, V gene, D gene, clone size, CDR3 DNA, CDR3 protein. D genes are given only for firm matches. The size field is filled for only some rows; it gives once, few, many or a size class.

j_gene: TRBJ1-1; v_gene: TRBV11-3; d_gene: TRBD1; abundance: -; CDR3nt: TGTGCCAGCAGCCCGGACAGGTTTGGAACTGAAGCTTTCTTT; CDR3aa: CASSPDRFGTEAFF
j_gene: TRBJ2-1; v_gene: TRBV7-2; d_gene: -; abundance: -; CDR3nt: TGTGCCAGCAGCCCCGGTGGGGGGCGGGGGAATGAGCAGTTCTTC; CDR3aa: CASSPGGGRGNEQFF
j_gene: TRBJ2-5; v_gene: TRBV3-1/TRBV3-2; d_gene: TRBD2; abundance: -; CDR3nt: TGTGCCAGCAGCCGGGGGGGTGAAGAGACCCAGTACTTC; CDR3aa: CASSRGGEETQYF
j_gene: TRBJ2-5; v_gene: TRBV9; d_gene: TRBD2; abundance: few; CDR3nt: TGTGCCAGCAGCGCCCAGACTAGCGGGGGGAAAGAGACCCAGTACTTC; CDR3aa: CASSAQTSGGKETQYF
j_gene: TRBJ2-3; v_gene: TRBV2; d_gene: TRBD1; abundance: -; CDR3nt: TGTGCCAGCAGTACAGGGGGCGCAGATACGCAGTATTTT; CDR3aa: CASSTGGADTQYF
j_gene: TRBJ2-7; v_gene: TRBV5-4; d_gene: -; abundance: -; CDR3nt: TGTGCCAGCAGCCTGGATCCGGTTTCCTACGAGCAGTACTTC; CDR3aa: CASSLDPVSYEQYF
j_gene: TRBJ1-3; v_gene: TRBV5-1; d_gene: -; abundance: -; CDR3nt: TGCGCGAGCCATTCCGGAGAGACCTCTGGAAACACCATATATTTT; CDR3aa: CASHSGETSGNTIYF
j_gene: TRBJ1-5; v_gene: TRBV6-6; d_gene: TRBD1; abundance: -; CDR3nt: TGTGCCAGCAGTTACGAGGGACAGAATCAGCCCCAGCATTTT; CDR3aa: CASSYEGQNQPQHF
j_gene: TRBJ2-4; v_gene: TRBV4-3; d_gene: -; abundance: once; CDR3nt: TGCGCCAGCAGCCAAAGTTGGGGGCGCTCGGACATTCAGTACTTC; CDR3aa: CASSQSWGRSDIQYF
j_gene: TRBJ1-2; v_gene: TRBV28; d_gene: -; abundance: -; CDR3nt: TGTGCCAGCAGCGACAGTTACGGAGGCTACACCTTC; CDR3aa: CASSDSYGGYTF
j_gene: TRBJ1-4; v_gene: TRBV2; d_gene: -; abundance: -; CDR3nt: TGTGCCAGCAGCTGGGGCCAGCCTAATGAAAAACTGTTTTTT; CDR3aa: CASSWGQPNEKLFF
j_gene: TRBJ2-1; v_gene: TRBV5-4; d_gene: TRBD1; abundance: -; CDR3nt: TGTGCCAGCAGCTTCCCAACAGGGGATCACAATGAGCAGTTCTTC; CDR3aa: CASSFPTGDHNEQFF
j_gene: TRBJ2-5; v_gene: TRBV5-1; d_gene: TRBD2; abundance: -; CDR3nt: TGCGCCAGCAGCCAACCGACCCTTCAGCGCGGGGGGGCTAGAGAGACCCAGTACTTC; CDR3aa: CASSQPTLQRGGARETQYF
j_gene: TRBJ2-3; v_gene: TRBV5-1; d_gene: TRBD2; abundance: -; CDR3nt: TGCGCCAGCAGCTTGAGTCCTAGCGGGGGCTACAGCACAGATACGCAGTATTTT; CDR3aa: CASSLSPSGGYSTDTQYF
j_gene: TRBJ2-1; v_gene: TRBV2; d_gene: TRBD2; abundance: -; CDR3nt: TGTGCCAGCCTTCTAGCGGGAGTAGGCTACAATGAGCAGTTCTTC; CDR3aa: CASLLAGVGYNEQFF
j_gene: TRBJ1-5; v_gene: TRBV27; d_gene: TRBD1; abundance: -; CDR3nt: TGTGCCAGCAGTTTTTCTCAGGGGGTCAATCAGCCCCAGCATTTT; CDR3aa: CASSFSQGVNQPQHF
j_gene: TRBJ2-1; v_gene: TRBV6-5; d_gene: TRBD2; abundance: -; CDR3nt: TGTGCCAGCAGGGGGGCGGGAGGGCCAGGCAATGAGCAGTTCTTC; CDR3aa: CASRGAGGPGNEQFF
j_gene: TRBJ2-4; v_gene: TRBV27; d_gene: -; abundance: -; CDR3nt: TGTGCCAGCAGTCCTAGACAGACTCCGAACATTCAGTACTTC; CDR3aa: CASSPRQTPNIQYF
j_gene: TRBJ2-6; v_gene: TRBV9; d_gene: -; abundance: few; CDR3nt: TGTGCCAGCAACGGGGCTGGGGCCAACGTCCTGACTTTC; CDR3aa: CASNGAGANVLTF
j_gene: TRBJ2-2; v_gene: TRBV4-3; d_gene: -; abundance: -; CDR3nt: TGCGCCAGCAGCCAACCCGTTACGGGGAACACCGGGGAGCTGTTTTTT; CDR3aa: CASSQPVTGNTGELFF
j_gene: TRBJ1-5; v_gene: TRBV2; d_gene: TRBD1; abundance: -; CDR3nt: TGTGCCAGCAGCGCTACAGGGGGTCAGCCCCAGCATTTT; CDR3aa: CASSATGGQPQHF
j_gene: TRBJ2-7; v_gene: TRBV9; d_gene: -; abundance: once; CDR3nt: TGTGCCAGCAGCCCCCCGCGGAGCGAGCAGTACTTC; CDR3aa: CASSPPRSEQYF
j_gene: TRBJ1-4; v_gene: TRBV18; d_gene: TRBD1; abundance: -; CDR3nt: TGTGCCAGCTCACCAATGACAGGGCCCGAAAAACTGTTTTTT; CDR3aa: CASSPMTGPEKLFF
j_gene: TRBJ2-2; v_gene: TRBV5-4; d_gene: TRBD2; abundance: -; CDR3nt: TGTGCCAGCAGCTTGGCCCGGGGCGGGGGGAACACCGGGGAGCTGTTTTTT; CDR3aa: CASSLARGGGNTGELFF
j_gene: TRBJ2-5; v_gene: TRBV3-1/TRBV3-2; d_gene: TRBD1; abundance: few; CDR3nt: TGTGCCAGCAGCCTCAATTGGGCGGGGACAGGGGAGAGAGAGACCCAGTACTTC; CDR3aa: CASSLNWAGTGERETQYF
j_gene: TRBJ1-3; v_gene: TRBV5-8; d_gene: -; abundance: -; CDR3nt: TGTGCCAGCAGCTTGGCTCTCCTCTCTGGAAACACCATATATTTT; CDR3aa: CASSLALLSGNTIYF
j_gene: TRBJ1-6; v_gene: TRBV5-8; d_gene: -; abundance: -; CDR3nt: TGTGCCAGCAGAACGGATTCACCCCTCCACTTT; CDR3aa: CASRTDSPLHF
j_gene: TRBJ2-5; v_gene: TRBV19; d_gene: TRBD2; abundance: -; CDR3nt: TGTGCCAGTAGTATCGGGGAGGGATGGGAGACCCAGTACTTC; CDR3aa: CASSIGEGWETQYF
j_gene: TRBJ2-5; v_gene: TRBV24-1; d_gene: -; abundance: -; CDR3nt: TGTGCCACCAGTGATTCCAGGGGTGGGCGAGAGACCCAGTACTTC; CDR3aa: CATSDSRGGRETQYF
j_gene: TRBJ1-2; v_gene: TRBV5-1; d_gene: TRBD1; abundance: -; CDR3nt: TGCGCCAGCAGCTTGAGCGGGACAGGGAGCAACTATGGCTACACCTTC; CDR3aa: CASSLSGTGSNYGYTF
j_gene: TRBJ2-7; v_gene: TRBV18; d_gene: TRBD2; abundance: -; CDR3nt: TGTGCCAGCTCACCTGGGACTAGCGAGCAGTACTTC; CDR3aa: CASSPGTSEQYF
j_gene: TRBJ2-3; v_gene: TRBV12-3/TRBV12-4; d_gene: TRBD2; abundance: once; CDR3nt: TGTGCCAGCAGTTCGGCGGGAGGGGCGCAGTATTTT; CDR3aa: CASSSAGGAQYF
j_gene: TRBJ1-5; v_gene: TRBV10-1; d_gene: -; abundance: few; CDR3nt: TGCGCCAGCAGTGATGGGGCAGGGGAGAGGCCCCAGCATTTT; CDR3aa: CASSDGAGERPQHF
j_gene: TRBJ1-4; v_gene: TRBV5-4; d_gene: -; abundance: -; CDR3nt: TGTGCCAGCAGCACTCCTGGGCCTGGAGGTGAAAAACTGTTTTTT; CDR3aa: CASSTPGPGGEKLFF
j_gene: TRBJ2-2; v_gene: TRBV15; d_gene: -; abundance: -; CDR3nt: TGTGCCACCAGCAGAGATCCAGGCGGGGAGCTGTTTTTT; CDR3aa: CATSRDPGGELFF
j_gene: TRBJ1-4; v_gene: TRBV4-3; d_gene: TRBD1; abundance: -; CDR3nt: TGCGCCAGCAGCCAAGTCGGGACAGCGAATGAAAAACTGTTTTTT; CDR3aa: CASSQVGTANEKLFF
j_gene: TRBJ1-1; v_gene: TRBV5-4; d_gene: -; abundance: -; CDR3nt: TGTGCCAGCAGCTTGGAACCACGGGACACTGAAGCTTTCTTT; CDR3aa: CASSLEPRDTEAFF
j_gene: TRBJ1-6; v_gene: TRBV19; d_gene: -; abundance: -; CDR3nt: TGTGCCAGCAGGCCAAGGGGAGGGGGTTATAATTCACCCCTCCACTTT; CDR3aa: CASRPRGGGYNSPLHF
j_gene: TRBJ2-3; v_gene: TRBV5-6; d_gene: -; abundance: -; CDR3nt: TGTGCCAGCAGATGGAGAACTTCAGATACGCAGTATTTT; CDR3aa: CASRWRTSDTQYF
j_gene: TRBJ2-7; v_gene: TRBV27; d_gene: -; abundance: -; CDR3nt: TGTGCCAGCAGGGGCCCCCAGGGCGGCTACGAGCAGTACTTC; CDR3aa: CASRGPQGGYEQYF
j_gene: TRBJ1-1; v_gene: TRBV11-2; d_gene: -; abundance: once; CDR3nt: TGTGCCAGCAGCTTAAGTGCGGGCACTGAAGCTTTCTTT; CDR3aa: CASSLSAGTEAFF
j_gene: TRBJ2-7; v_gene: TRBV12-3/TRBV12-4; d_gene: TRBD2; abundance: -; CDR3nt: TGTGCCAGAGGGCGGGGGGCCCACCAGATCCAGTACTTC; CDR3aa: CARGRGAHQIQYF
j_gene: TRBJ1-3; v_gene: TRBV19; d_gene: TRBD1; abundance: -; CDR3nt: TGTGCCAGTAGTCCTCGAGGGGGCAAGAGAAACACCATATATTTT; CDR3aa: CASSPRGGKRNTIYF
j_gene: TRBJ2-7; v_gene: TRBV5-4; d_gene: TRBD2; abundance: once; CDR3nt: TGTGCCAGCAGCTCCAGACTAGCGGGGGGCCTCTCCTACGAGCAGTACTTC; CDR3aa: CASSSRLAGGLSYEQYF
j_gene: TRBJ2-7; v_gene: TRBV11-3; d_gene: TRBD1; abundance: -; CDR3nt: TGTGCCAGCAGCTTAGATGGTAGCGGGACAGGGGCCGAGCAGTACTTC; CDR3aa: CASSLDGSGTGAEQYF
j_gene: TRBJ2-1; v_gene: TRBV6-2/TRBV6-3; d_gene: TRBD2; abundance: -; CDR3nt: TGTGCCAGCAGTTACTCGGGCCCTGCGGGGGTATACAATGAGCAGTTCTTC; CDR3aa: CASSYSGPAGVYNEQFF
j_gene: TRBJ2-7; v_gene: TRBV27; d_gene: TRBD1; abundance: -; CDR3nt: TGTGCCAGCAGTTTACTGGGACAGGGCTACGAGCAGTACTTC; CDR3aa: CASSLLGQGYEQYF
j_gene: TRBJ2-1; v_gene: TRBV7-8; d_gene: -; abundance: -; CDR3nt: TGTGCCTCGGGTAAAGGGGGAAGCTACAATGAGCAGTTCTTC; CDR3aa: CASGKGGSYNEQFF
j_gene: TRBJ1-5; v_gene: TRBV18; d_gene: -; abundance: -; CDR3nt: TGTGCCAGCTCACCGACAGGCGCCAATCAGCCCCAGCATTTT; CDR3aa: CASSPTGANQPQHF
j_gene: TRBJ1-3; v_gene: TRBV5-6; d_gene: -; abundance: -; CDR3nt: TGTGCCAGCAGCTTGATAAAGGGAGGAAAAGGAGGAAACACCATATATTTT; CDR3aa: CASSLIKGGKGGNTIYF